One sample yielded the 18 T cell receptor beta chains listed below, sequenced in a study of OX40 agonist ivuxolimab in advanced cancers. The repertoire was sequenced with immunoSEQ multiplex PCR; TCRdb's copy has only in-frame clones and lacks some. The sample comprises about 80,000 clones, almost 85% of which are singletons, and approximately 25% rests with the top ten. This specimen consisted of CD4+ or CD8+ T cells sorted from blood, obtained in a trial of the OX40 agonist ivuxolimab. These receptors originate from an adult with an advanced solid tumor such as melanoma, head and neck, liver or kidney cancer.

The gene calls are TRBV5-1 and TRBJ1-1, with a possible D match to TRBD1 (5 bases). CDR1 and CDR2 (germline): SGHRS, YFSETQ. CDR3 length: 15 amino acids. The V and J ends lost 1 base and 4 bases respectively, with 14 bases between them. CDR3 nucleotide sequence: TGCGCCAGCAGCTTGAAATGGCAGGGCTCCACTGAAGCTTTCTTT. The encoded protein is CASSLKWQGSTEAFF.

This rearrangement joins TRBV5-1 to TRBJ2-3; TRBD2 matches at 8 bases. The germline V gene has CDR1 SGHRS and CDR2 YFSETQ. V lost 3 bases to trimming and J lost 1 base; unmatched junction nucleotides: 4. This CDR3 is built from 15 residues. The CDR3 reads CASSSSGSGTDTQYF. The CDR3, as DNA: TGCGCCAGCAGCTCAAGCGGGAGCGGCACAGATACGCAGTATTTT.

The rearrangement joins TRBV30 to TRBJ2-3; the match to TRBD2 covers 9 bases. CDR3 length: 17 residues. With 0 bases clipped from V and 0 bases from J, the junction kept 7 bases outside the gene matches. The germline gives CDR1 GTSNPN, CDR2 SVGIG (reference sequence). The CDR3 loop is CAWSVGLAGFSTDTQYF. CDR3 DNA sequence: TGTGCCTGGAGTGTAGGGCTAGCGGGGTTTAGCACAGATACGCAGTATTTT.

The chain recombines TRBV7-9 with TRBJ2-7, with 10 bases lining up with TRBD1. The CDR3 covers 15 residues. The germline V gene has CDR1 SEHNR and CDR2 FQNEAQ (reference sequence). The J segment lost 4 bases and the V segment lost 5 bases, leaving 8 bases of the junction unmatched. The CDR3 DNA follows: TGTGCCAGCAGCGCAGCCGGGACAGGGGAATACGAGCAGTACTTC. The encoded protein is CASSAAGTGEYEQYF.

This sequence joins TRBV6-1 and TRBJ1-2; D might be TRBD1 (5 bases). The CDR3 has 17 residues. CDR1 is MNHNS and CDR2 is SASEGT in the germline V gene. Trimming pared 2 bases from V and 0 bases from J, leaving 16 bases between. The CDR3 protein is CASSESRQYRPNYGYTF. In DNA, the CDR3 is TGTGCCAGCAGTGAAAGCCGACAGTATCGACCTAACTATGGCTACACCTTC.

This clone was picked up one time. J is TRBJ2-5 and V is TRBV5-1; 12 nucleotides agree with TRBD1. Germline V gene lookup returns CDR1 SGHRS and CDR2 YFSETQ. The V and J ends lost 4 bases and 11 bases, in that order; junction bases with no gene match: 12. The CDR3 covers 15 residues. In DNA form, the CDR3 reads TGCGCCAGCAGCGATCCGGGACAGGGGGCGCTTGAGCAGTACTTC. Translated: CASSDPGQGALEQYF. Combining the CDR3 with reference TRBV5-1 and TRBJ2-5 gives the whole variable domain KAGVTQTPRYLIKTRGQQVTLSCSPISGHRSVSWYQQTPGQGLQFLFEYFSETQRNKGNFPGRFSGRQFSNSRSEMNVSTLELGDSALYLCASSDPGQGALEQYFGPGTRLLVL.

This sequence joins TRBV5-4 and TRBJ1-1, with TRBD1 matching 9 bases. The CDR3 has 16 residues. Unmatched junction bases numbered 17, after V lost 6 bases and J lost 8 bases. Germline V CDR1 and CDR2: SGHNT, YYREEE (reference sequence). CDR3: CASTDSRVGQGLEAFF. For the CDR3, the DNA is TGTGCCAGCACCGATTCCAGGGTGGGACAGGGATTGGAAGCTTTCTTT.

V usage is TRBV19 and J usage is TRBJ2-3, with 12 positions matching TRBD2. V was clipped by 5 bases and J by 4 bases; unmatched bases: 10. Germline V gene lookup returns CDR1 LNHDA and CDR2 SQIVND (reference sequence). The CDR3 contains 17 residues. The CDR3 DNA reads as TGTGCCAGTAGTTACAATGGACTAGCGGGATGGGCAGATACGCAGTATTTT. Translating gives CASSYNGLAGWADTQYF.

The chain carries TRBV9 and TRBJ2-1; D is uncertain. The ends were cut back, 3 bases at V and 8 bases at J, with 12 bases in the middle. The CDR3 consists of 13 residues. Looked up from germline, CDR1 is SGDLS and CDR2 is YYNGEE. CDR3 coding DNA: TGTGCCAGCAGCGCCGACCTGACACATGAGCAGTTCTTC. Translating it yields CASSADLTHEQFF. The full variable domain, in which reference TRBV9 and TRBJ2-1 provide the parts outside the CDR3, is DSGVTQTPKHLITATGQRVTLRCSPRSGDLSVYWYQQSLDQGLQFLIQYYNGEERAKGNILERFSAQQFPDLHSELNLSSLELGDSALYFCASSADLTHEQFFGPGTRLTVL.

This clone was recorded a few times. The genes are TRBV11-2 and TRBJ2-1, with D possibly matching TRBD2 (5 bases). Trimming removed 1 base from V and 1 base from J, with 11 bases in between. The germline V gene encodes CDR1 SGHAT and CDR2 FQNNGV. The CDR3 is made up of 16 amino acids. The CDR3 loop is CASSLALLGSYNEQFF. The CDR3 coding sequence is TGTGCCAGCAGCTTAGCCCTACTAGGATCCTACAATGAGCAGTTCTTC.

The chain uses TRBV6-6 and TRBJ1-5; D is unresolved. Trimming took off 2 bases at V and 5 bases at J, with 7 bases between the two ends. CDR1 is MNHNY and CDR2 is SVGAGI in the germline V gene (reference sequence). The CDR3 contains 13 residues. CDR3 amino acids: CASSYVRDQPQHF. The CDR3 DNA is TGTGCCAGCAGTTACGTTCGGGATCAGCCCCAGCATTTT.

The rearrangement joins TRBV7-9 to TRBJ2-3; D unresolved. This CDR3 is 13 amino acids long. Germline values: CDR1 SEHNR, CDR2 FQNEAQ (reference sequence). V lost 3 bases, J lost 4 bases, and 8 bases lay in between. The CDR3 loop is CASSFDWADTQYF. As DNA, the CDR3 is TGTGCCAGCAGCTTCGATTGGGCAGATACGCAGTATTTT.

This clone showed up just a few times. CDR3 in DNA: TGTGCCAGCAGCTTATACCAGGCGGACACCATATATTTT. This translates into CASSLYQADTIYF. V and J are TRBV7-9 and TRBJ1-3; D uncertain. The CDR3 extends over 13 amino acids. Deletions cut 2 bases from V and 8 bases from J, with 10 bases between. Germline V gives CDR1 SEHNR, CDR2 FQNEAQ (reference sequence). Supplemented by reference TRBV7-9 and TRBJ1-3, the full variable domain reads DTGVSQNPRHKITKRGQNVTFRCDPISEHNRLYWYRQTLGQGPEFLTYFQNEAQLEKSRLLSDRFSAERPKGSFSTLEIQRTEQGDSAMYLCASSLYQADTIYFGEGSWLTVV.

This sequence joins TRBV27 and TRBJ2-5, with a tentative D call TRBD2 (6 bases). CDR3 length equals 14 residues. Trimming pared 4 bases from V and 7 bases from J, leaving 16 bases between. The V gene's germline CDR1 is MNHEY and CDR2 SMNVEV (reference sequence). The CDR3 spells CASSSTRDSPTQYF. CDR3 DNA: TGTGCCAGCAGTTCCACCCGGGACTCTCCGACCCAGTACTTC.

This clone was counted a single time. The same CDR3 also results from other DNA sequences found in this sample. V gene TRBV25-1 combines with J gene TRBJ1-4, with 7 nucleotides matching TRBD1. Germline trimming cut 6 bases from V and 8 bases from J; bases unmatched to any gene: 12. This CDR3 has 15 residues. Germline CDR1 is MGHDK and CDR2 is SYGVNS. The chain's CDR3 is CASSEYGTVNEKLFF. For the CDR3, the DNA is TGTGCCAGCAGCGAGTACGGGACAGTAAACGAAAAACTGTTTTTT.

V gene TRBV7-7 combines with J gene TRBJ2-6, with D perhaps assigned TRBD1 or TRBD2 (5 bases each). The germline V gene has CDR1 SSHAT and CDR2 FNYEAQ (reference sequence). The CDR3 spans 17 residues. Trimming shortened V by 5 bases and J by 4 bases, and 18 bases separated the two germline ends. The CDR3 DNA reads as TGTGCCAGCAGCCCGGTGAGGGGAAATAAGGGGGCCAACGTCCTGACTTTC. This sequence encodes CASSPVRGNKGANVLTF.

The V and J genes are TRBV11-2 and TRBJ1-1; 9 nucleotides align to TRBD1. Germline-derived CDR1 and CDR2 are SGHAT and FQNNGV. The CDR3 length is 14 residues. J gave up 6 bases and V 4 bases, and 6 bases lay outside the gene matches. The CDR3 DNA sequence: TGTGCCAGCAGCTCTTCGGACAGGGGTCCTGAAGCTTTCTTT. It specifies CASSSSDRGPEAFF.

The V gene is TRBV9, the J gene TRBJ1-1; 10 bases fit TRBD1. This CDR3 contains 16 residues. Unmatched junction bases numbered 8, after V lost 1 base and J lost 5 bases. The germline gives CDR1 SGDLS, CDR2 YYNGEE. The CDR3 reads CASSVFPGQGWTEAFF. The CDR3 DNA is TGTGCCAGCAGCGTATTCCCGGGACAGGGGTGGACTGAAGCTTTCTTT. The full variable domain, with the rest looked up from reference TRBV9 and TRBJ1-1, is DSGVTQTPKHLITATGQRVTLRCSPRSGDLSVYWYQQSLDQGLQFLIQYYNGEERAKGNILERFSAQQFPDLHSELNLSSLELGDSALYFCASSVFPGQGWTEAFFGQGTRLTVV.